This T cell receptor beta chain was documented in a study of regulatory T cells in long-lasting Graves disease. Overall study: Over-5-year antithyroid drug use with positive TSH receptor antibodies defined persistent Graves' disease in the study. Study-level points and caveats: The persistent group shared 2,700 or so public clonotypes, more than the approximately 890 shared by new patients. Study of thyroid tissue was not done, with only peripheral blood studied.

iRepertoire HTBI primers and Arm-PCR of CDR3 regions built TCR beta libraries. One entry per CDR3 protein results from TCRdb running MiXCR on the multiplex PCR reads. The sample carries around 400,000 distinct CDR3 sequences, around 24% recorded once. Per the germline V gene, CDR1 is MNHNS and CDR2 is SASEGT. This CDR3 spans 14 amino acids. The V end was cut by 5 bases, the J end by 4 bases, with 14 bases between. This clonotype was seen repeatedly, ten times or more. The target antigen is unknown. Time point indicated: persistent/refractory GD, antithyroid drugs over 5 years with positive TRAb. Following extraction of RNA from PBMCs, that RNA was used to make the TCR library.

The chain is built from TRBV6-1 and TRBJ1-2; tentatively, D is TRBD1 (6 bases). Sequenced here: peripheral blood mononuclear cells (PBMCs), sampled when the disease was refractory, from a patient treated with antithyroid drugs. This clonotype originated in a female donor with Graves disease. The CDR3, as DNA: TGTGCCAGCAGTCCTGGACAGACGAGCTATGGCTACACCTTC. It is translated as CASSPGQTSYGYTF.